This T cell receptor beta chain was observed in a study of cytomegalovirus exposure and HLA in healthy donors. General study findings and limits: Later analysis reportedly placed an Asian-associated ancestry cluster below the roughly 680-donor mean in N-insertions. Relative to equally common others, HLA-associated TCR beta chains showed greater clonal expansion in a later analysis.

Trimming removed 4 bases from V and 6 bases from J; junction bases left unmatched: 9. This CDR3 contains 15 residues. Per the germline V gene, CDR1 is SGHNT and CDR2 is YYREEE (reference sequence). Points on this clone: What it recognizes is unknown.

The PCR ran on 60 Vbeta and 13 Jbeta primers. The table came from immunoSEQ multiplex PCR; TCRdb's copy has only in-frame clones and leaves some out. Here the sample spans over 110,000 clones, approximately 80% being singletons. The TCR comes from a male donor in good health and CMV-seronegative. Sequencing input: PBMCs. This chain connects TRBV5-4 to TRBJ1-4, with TRBD1 identical over 7 bases. The CDR3 protein is CASSRFRGSDEKLFF. The CDR3 bases are TGTGCCAGCAGCCGCTTCAGGGGGTCGGATGAAAAACTGTTTTTT.